This T cell receptor (beta chain) was found in a study of shared clonotypes between healthy human individuals. At a deep level, the assay was run. The table came from immunoSEQ multiplex PCR; TCRdb's copy has only in-frame clones and leaves some out. The table includes 520,000 or so clones, 79% detected once. The germline V gene encodes CDR1 SNHLY and CDR2 FYNNEI. This CDR3 has 13 residues. Trimming shortened V by 4 bases and J by 12 bases, and 15 bases separated the two germline ends. The sample comprised PBMCs. The clonotype was recovered from a woman aged 40 to 50 in good health. Some clones in this sample may be carry-over from other donors' samples. J is TRBJ1-4 and V is TRBV2, with D perhaps matching TRBD1 (6 bases). The CDR3 here is CASSAETGLELFF. The DNA of the CDR3 is TGTGCCAGCAGTGCGGAGACAGGTTTGGAACTGTTTTTT.